The 28 T cell receptor beta chains presented below share a single source sample, sequenced in a study of shared clonotypes between healthy human individuals. Clones were sequenced by immunoSEQ multiplex PCR, and TCRdb holds only the in-frame ones, with some missing. The sample holds roughly 2,300,000 clones, about 90% seen once. Sequenced sample: naive CD4+ T cells from PBMCs. Subset reported: CD45RA+ positively selected. The source of these receptors is a man younger than 35 in good health. Some clones in this sample may be carry-over from other donors' samples.

To note about this clone: In the same sample, other DNA sequences code for this CDR3. DNA for the CDR3: TGCGCCAGCAGCTTGGTAGGCGGGAGTTACGAGCAGTACTTC. This encodes CASSLVGGSYEQYF. The J gene is TRBJ2-7, the V gene TRBV5-1, with TRBD2 identical over 7 bases. This CDR3 has 14 amino acids. The V segment lost 0 bases and the J segment 4 bases; nucleotides outside the gene matches: 4. Germline V CDR1 and CDR2: SGHRS, YFSETQ.

Concerning this clone: The germline gene is not matched at one end of the junction; a read error may be the cause. The chain uses TRBV7-9 and TRBJ1-6; D is possibly TRBD1 (5 bases). The CDR3 runs to 19 residues. Germline lookup yields CDR1 SEHNR and CDR2 FQNEAQ (reference sequence). CDR3 in DNA: TGTGCCAGCAGCCTATTGCTCGGGACTCGACGGCGGTATATTTCACCCCTCCACTTT. It codes for CASSLLLGTRRRYISPLHF.

The chain joins TRBV19 to TRBJ1-5, with D perhaps matching TRBD1 (6 bases). The CDR3 totals 16 residues. With 3 bases removed from V and 3 bases from J, the gap between germline ends came to 15 bases. Germline V gives CDR1 LNHDA, CDR2 SQIVND (reference sequence). The CDR3 sequence is CASSIRSGVSNQPQHF. Written as DNA, the CDR3 is TGTGCCAGTAGTATCAGGTCAGGGGTGTCCAATCAGCCCCAGCATTTT.

The genes are TRBV5-1 and TRBJ2-7, with 10 bases matching TRBD1. Germline V gives CDR1 SGHRS, CDR2 YFSETQ. The CDR3 spans 16 residues. With 0 bases clipped from V and 0 bases from J, the junction kept 3 bases outside the gene matches. The CDR3 sequence: CASSLEGTGASYEQYF. The CDR3 DNA reads as TGCGCCAGCAGCTTGGAAGGGACAGGGGCCTCCTACGAGCAGTACTTC.

In the case of this clone: The same CDR3 arises from other DNA sequences in this sample as well. CDR3 region: CASSEAGMNTEAFF. The DNA for the CDR3 is TGTGCCAGCAGTGAGGCAGGAATGAACACTGAAGCTTTCTTT. The J gene is TRBJ1-1, the V gene TRBV6-1, with D hard to call. CDR1 and CDR2 from the germline V gene are MNHNS and SASEGT. V lost 3 bases, J lost 0 bases, and 8 bases lay in between. The CDR3 has 14 amino acids.

The chain has TRBV7-8 and TRBJ2-5, with D hard to call. V was pared by 5 bases and J by 6 bases, with 16 bases between. The CDR3 extends over 14 amino acids. Germline V lookup: CDR1 SGHVS, CDR2 FQNEAQ. The CDR3 sequence: CASSARRVRQTQYF. Written as DNA, the CDR3 is TGTGCCAGCAGCGCTCGTAGGGTTAGACAGACCCAGTACTTC.

This chain uses TRBV5-1 with TRBJ1-4; no definite D call. The CDR3 runs to 13 residues. The germline gives CDR1 SGHRS, CDR2 YFSETQ. With 7 bases removed from V and 8 bases from J, the gap between germline ends came to 15 bases. CDR3 loop: CASSPKVGEKLFF. The CDR3 bases are TGCGCCAGCTCCCCCAAGGTCGGAGAAAAACTGTTTTTT.

The rearrangement joins TRBV18 to TRBJ1-2; 7 nucleotides align to TRBD1. V gave up 2 bases and J gave up 8 bases; unmatched junction bases: 17. The CDR3 has 17 residues. Germline CDR1 KGHSH, CDR2 LQKENI. The CDR3 DNA reads TGTGCCAGCTCACCAACGACAGGGAAAAAGGTGTGGGAGGGCTACACCTTC. Its translation is CASSPTTGKKVWEGYTF.

CDR3 in DNA: TGTGCCAGCACCGCCTCTGCAGGGGGTGGCTACACCTTC. This translates into CASTASAGGGYTF. This sequence joins TRBV6-1 and TRBJ1-2; 7 nucleotides match TRBD1. Unmatched junction bases numbered 9, after V lost 7 bases and J lost 7 bases. The CDR3 totals 13 residues. The germline V gene encodes CDR1 MNHNS and CDR2 SASEGT.

This clone was seen more than once but under ten times. The chain employs TRBV10-3 and TRBJ1-5; tentative D call: TRBD1 (6 bases). The V end was cut by 1 base, the J end by 7 bases, with 11 bases between. Germline CDR1 ENHRY, CDR2 SYGVKD. The CDR3 extends over 14 amino acids. CDR3 region: CAISEYRAGQPQHF. DNA of the CDR3: TGTGCCATCAGTGAGTACAGGGCTGGGCAGCCCCAGCATTTT.

Details on this clone: This specimen includes other DNA sequences encoding the same CDR3. The rearrangement uses TRBV5-1 and TRBJ2-3, with 11 bases matching TRBD2. Germline CDR1 SGHRS, CDR2 YFSETQ. The V and J ends lost 4 bases and 1 base, in that order; junction bases with no gene match: 2. The CDR3 is 15 residues long. CDR3 bases: TGCGCCAGCAGCCTGACTAGCGGGGGCACAGATACGCAGTATTTT. Protein: CASSLTSGGTDTQYF.

This clone showed up just once. This chain links TRBV11-3 with TRBJ2-3; 7 nucleotides align to TRBD2. With 3 bases clipped from V and 4 bases from J, the junction kept 4 bases outside the gene matches. CDR1 SGHNT and CDR2 YENEEA come from the germline V gene. The CDR3 consists of 14 residues. CDR3 sequence reads: CASSFGRESDTQYF. CDR3 in DNA: TGTGCCAGCAGCTTTGGGCGGGAGTCAGATACGCAGTATTTT. The whole variable domain, filled in from reference TRBV11-3 and TRBJ2-3, reads EAGVVQSPRYKIIEKKQPVAFWCNPISGHNTLYWYLQNLGQGPELLIRYENEEAVDDSQLPKDRFSAERLKGVDSTLKIQPAELGDSAVYLCASSFGRESDTQYFGPGTRLTVL.

The rearrangement links TRBV5-8 to TRBJ2-7; 14 bases match TRBD2. With 4 bases clipped from V and 7 bases from J, the junction kept 7 bases outside the gene matches. This CDR3 spans 15 amino acids. Germline-derived CDR1 and CDR2 are SGHTS and YDEGEE. The DNA of the CDR3 is TGTGCCAGCAGCGCCGGGACTAGCGGGAGAGGGGAGCAGTACTTC. It yields the protein CASSAGTSGRGEQYF.

The chain employs TRBV5-4 and TRBJ2-3; TRBD2 matches at 9 bases. The V segment lost 0 bases and the J segment 5 bases; nucleotides outside the gene matches: 4. Per germline, CDR1 SGHNT and CDR2 YYREEE (reference sequence). The CDR3 runs 15 residues. In DNA, the CDR3 is TGTGCCAGCAGCTTGGTAGCGGGAGTTGGAGATACGCAGTATTTT. This encodes CASSLVAGVGDTQYF.

This chain joins TRBV5-4 and TRBJ2-2; 12 bases match TRBD1. Germline trimming cut 4 bases from V and 5 bases from J; bases unmatched to any gene: 9. In germline, CDR1 is SGHNT, CDR2 YYREEE (reference sequence). The CDR3 runs to 17 residues. The CDR3 DNA sequence: TGTGCCAGCAGCCCGACCGGGACAGGGGGCGGGACCGGGGAGCTGTTTTTT. Translated, it gives CASSPTGTGGGTGELFF. The full variable domain, rest sourced from reference TRBV5-4 and TRBJ2-2, is ETGVTQSPTHLIKTRGQQVTLRCSSQSGHNTVSWYQQALGQGPQFIFQYYREEENGRGNFPPRFSGLQFPNYSSELNVNALELDDSALYLCASSPTGTGGGTGELFFGEGSRLTVL.

V usage is TRBV6-1 and J usage is TRBJ2-2; no firm D call. Trimming cost V 7 bases and J 3 bases, with 15 bases left between them. This CDR3 comprises 15 residues. Germline assignment: CDR1 MNHNS and CDR2 SASEGT. Here the CDR3 reads CASTRGSSYTGELFF. The CDR3 nucleotides are TGTGCCAGCACCCGAGGTAGCAGTTACACCGGGGAGCTGTTTTTT.

The rearrangement joins TRBV6-4 to TRBJ1-3; a possible D gene is TRBD1 (5 bases). The germline V gene has CDR1 MRHNA and CDR2 SNTAGT. This CDR3 spans 16 amino acids. V lost 2 bases, J lost 0 bases, and 11 bases lay in between. As DNA, the CDR3 is TGTGCCAGCAGTGACAGCCTCGGACACTCTGGAAACACCATATATTTT. Translation: CASSDSLGHSGNTIYF.

The gene calls are TRBV5-4 and TRBJ2-7; D possibly corresponds to TRBD2 (5 bases). The CDR3 totals 16 residues. Germline V gives CDR1 SGHNT, CDR2 YYREEE (reference sequence). The V and J ends lost 0 bases and 3 bases respectively, with 16 bases between them. CDR3 sequence: CASSLGDNSAVYEQYF. DNA of the CDR3: TGTGCCAGCAGCTTGGGGGATAATAGCGCGGTCTACGAGCAGTACTTC.

The gene calls are TRBV2 and TRBJ1-1; D ambiguous. Trimming cost V 2 bases and J 5 bases, with 12 bases left between them. CDR1 and CDR2 (germline): SNHLY, FYNNEI. CDR3 length equals 14 residues. The CDR3 loop reads CASSERPSATEAFF. CDR3 nucleotides: TGTGCCAGCAGTGAACGGCCTTCGGCAACTGAAGCTTTCTTT.

V and J are TRBV11-3 and TRBJ1-1; D perhaps matches TRBD1 (5 bases). This CDR3 has 15 amino acids. The germline CDR1 and CDR2 sequences are SGHNT and YENEEA. V lost 4 bases and J 3 bases, leaving 15 bases between the germline ends. The CDR3 loop reads CASSSTTAYYTEAFF. CDR3 nucleotide sequence: TGTGCCAGCAGCTCCACGACAGCCTACTACACTGAAGCTTTCTTT.

The gene calls are TRBV9 and TRBJ2-4; no definite D call. Germline CDR1 and CDR2: SGDLS and YYNGEE. The V gene lost 4 bases and the J gene lost 0 bases, with 11 bases spanning the gap. The CDR3 runs 15 residues. CDR3 in amino acids: CASSSDGLAKNIQYF. In DNA form, the CDR3 reads TGTGCCAGCAGCTCGGACGGATTAGCCAAAAACATTCAGTACTTC.

The chain uses TRBV7-9 and TRBJ2-3; the match to TRBD2 covers 7 bases. V was clipped by 2 bases and J by 5 bases; unmatched bases: 10. The CDR3 is made up of 16 amino acids. Germline CDR1 reads SEHNR; CDR2 reads FQNEAQ (reference sequence). CDR3 sequence: CASSLSVGGPIDTQYF. The CDR3 DNA reads as TGTGCCAGCAGCTTATCTGTGGGAGGGCCAATAGATACGCAGTATTTT.

The chain employs TRBV11-1 and TRBJ2-2; TRBD1 is a possible D gene (6 bases). The CDR3 is 15 residues long. Germline assignment: CDR1 SGHAT and CDR2 FQDESV (reference sequence). V was clipped by 2 bases and J by 2 bases, with 9 bases between them. CDR3 DNA sequence: TGTGCCAGCAGCTTATACAGGGCTAACACCGGGGAGCTGTTTTTT. It encodes CASSLYRANTGELFF.

The CDR3 is CASSVRRSGANVLTF. In DNA form, the CDR3 reads TGTGCCAGCAGCGTAAGAAGATCTGGGGCCAACGTCCTGACTTTC. V is TRBV9 and J is TRBJ2-6, with D unresolved. CDR3 length equals 15 residues. In germline, CDR1 is SGDLS, CDR2 YYNGEE. Trimming shortened V by 1 base and J by 1 base, and 6 bases separated the two germline ends.

J is TRBJ2-3 and V is TRBV28; D is possibly TRBD1 (5 bases). V was trimmed by 2 bases and J by 2 bases, leaving 11 bases between them. Germline V gives CDR1 MDHEN, CDR2 SYDVKM. This CDR3 has 15 residues. CDR3 sequence: CASSLQGFDTDTQYF. The CDR3 DNA sequence: TGTGCCAGCAGTTTACAGGGTTTTGACACAGATACGCAGTATTTT.

This chain joins TRBV29-1 and TRBJ2-7; D perhaps matches TRBD1 (6 bases). The V and J ends lost 4 bases and 6 bases respectively, with 16 bases between them. CDR1 is SQVTM, CDR2 ANQGSEA, per germline. CDR3 length equals 13 residues. The CDR3 coding sequence is TGCAGCGTTGCGACTATCCCCAGGGGCGAGCAGTACTTC. It yields the protein CSVATIPRGEQYF.

This chain joins TRBV29-1 and TRBJ2-5; the D is unclear. The germline V gene has CDR1 SQVTM and CDR2 ANQGSEA. CDR3 length: 12 amino acids. Trimming left V 3 bases short and J 1 base short, with 6 bases between. CDR3 region: CSVDRRQETQYF. CDR3 DNA: TGCAGCGTTGATCGGCGCCAAGAGACCCAGTACTTC. Full variable domain (rest looked up from reference TRBV29-1 and TRBJ2-5): SAVISQKPSRDICQRGTSLTIQCQVDSQVTMMFWYRQQPGQSLTLIATANQGSEATYESGFVIDKFPISRPNLTFSTLTVSNMSPEDSSIYLCSVDRRQETQYFGPGTRLLVL.

This clone was observed once. This chain joins TRBV11-2 and TRBJ2-7; D not resolved. The CDR3 contains 11 residues. Germline lookup yields CDR1 SGHAT and CDR2 FQNNGV. Deletions cut 0 bases from V and 7 bases from J, with 4 bases between. In DNA form, the CDR3 reads TGTGCCAGCAGCTTAGAGCGAGAGCAGTACTTC. The encoded protein is CASSLEREQYF.